These 23 T cell receptor beta chains were sequenced from one sample in a study of identical twins. TCRdb re-called the 5' RACE reads through MiXCR, storing one row per CDR3 protein. The sample consists of roughly 1,500,000 distinct CDR3 sequences, 25% to 35% of them appearing once. The sample taken for sequencing was cord blood. These receptors were collected from a newborn girl in good health.

The V gene is TRBV3-1, the J gene TRBJ1-2, with D uncertain. The germline V and J ends were trimmed by 0 bases and 7 bases, with 6 bases remaining between them. This CDR3 comprises 12 residues. CDR1 LGHDT and CDR2 YNNKEL come from the germline V gene (reference sequence). CDR3 in DNA: TGTGCCAGCAGCCAAGATAGGAGTGGCTACACCTTC. Its translation: CASSQDRSGYTF.

The V and J genes are TRBV3-1 and TRBJ2-3; D call uncertain. From germline, CDR1 is LGHDT and CDR2 YNNKEL (reference sequence). Trimming stripped 0 bases from V and 2 bases from J, with 9 bases between. The CDR3 has 15 amino acids. This CDR3 is CASSQDPLFTDTQYF. The CDR3 nucleotides read TGTGCCAGCAGCCAAGATCCACTCTTCACAGATACGCAGTATTTT.

In its sample, this clonotype was seen many times. The chain is built from TRBV20-1 and TRBJ2-5, with TRBD1 matching 9 bases. V gave up 2 bases and J gave up 4 bases; unmatched junction bases: 8. Looked up from germline, CDR1 is DFQATT and CDR2 is SNEGSKA (reference sequence). This CDR3 has 15 amino acids. CDR3 bases: TGCAGTGCTAGACCGGGACAGGGAAGAGGAGAGACCCAGTACTTC. As protein: CSARPGQGRGETQYF.

Note on this clonotype: At one of its ends the junction is not consistent with the germline gene, which may arise from a read error. The V and J genes are TRBV27 and TRBJ2-1, with D perhaps TRBD2 (5 bases). Germline lookup yields CDR1 MNHEY and CDR2 SMNVEV (reference sequence). This CDR3 is 13 amino acids long. The CDR3 nucleotides read TGTGCCGGCAGTTTGGACTGGTACAATGAGCAGTTCTTC. It translates to CAGSLDWYNEQFF.

V is TRBV30 and J is TRBJ1-2; possible D gene TRBD1, 6 bases. This CDR3 contains 13 residues. The V and J ends lost 4 bases and 5 bases respectively, with 14 bases between them. The germline V gene has CDR1 GTSNPN and CDR2 SVGIG (reference sequence). The CDR3 loop reads CAWIPSGAYGYTF. The DNA for the CDR3 is TGTGCCTGGATACCGTCGGGGGCATATGGCTACACCTTC.

This clonotype was observed a few times. The rearrangement uses TRBV5-6 and TRBJ1-1; 12 nucleotides agree with TRBD1. CDR1 is SGHDT, CDR2 YYEEEE, per germline. Trimming at V came to 3 bases and at J to 5 bases, leaving 8 bases not matched to a gene. The CDR3 loop spans 16 amino acids. In nucleotides, the CDR3 is TGTGCCAGCAGCTCCCGGGACAGGGGGCAAGGAACTGAAGCTTTCTTT. The encoded protein is CASSSRDRGQGTEAFF.

About this clonotype itself: At one end, the junction sequence differs from germline, possibly due to a read error. The chain couples TRBV10-3 to TRBJ2-3; TRBD1 matches 11 bases. The CDR3 length is 16 residues. CDR1 is ENHRY and CDR2 is SYGVKD in the germline V gene. CDR3 in amino acids: CAISARTGGKGDTRYF. The CDR3 nucleotides are TGTGCCATCAGTGCTCGGACAGGGGGCAAGGGAGATACGCGGTATTTT.

This clonotype was seen only a few times. The chain couples TRBV4-1 to TRBJ1-2; TRBD1 might be the D (6 bases). The CDR3 consists of 13 residues. Trimming removed 5 bases from V and 6 bases from J, with 13 bases in between. Per the germline V gene, CDR1 is MGHRA and CDR2 is YSYEKL. The chain's CDR3 is CASSTRQANGYTF. DNA of the CDR3: TGCGCCAGCAGCACCCGACAGGCAAATGGCTACACCTTC.

This clonotype came up a few times. A read error may explain this, as a much larger clone is one base away. The chain combines TRBV10-3 with TRBJ2-1; D gene unclear. The germline V gene has CDR1 ENHRY and CDR2 SYGVKD. Between the trimmed V and J ends, which lost 0 bases and 8 bases, there was a span of 5 bases. The CDR3 is 12 residues long. CDR3 protein: CAISESSYEQFF. As DNA, the CDR3 is TGTGCCATCAGTGAGTCTAGCTATGAGCAGTTCTTC.

V gene TRBV20-1 combines with J gene TRBJ2-1; 11 bases fit TRBD2. The DNA end is a closer match to TRBJ2-7, so the J assignment may be wrong. The germline V gene encodes CDR1 DFQATT and CDR2 SNEGSKA (reference sequence). The CDR3 runs 14 residues. Here the CDR3 reads CSVSGGASYNEQYF. CDR3 DNA: TGCAGTGTTAGCGGGGGGGCCTCCTACAATGAGCAGTACTTC.

About this clonotype itself: The junction differs from germline at one of its ends, possibly a read error. The chain has TRBV20-1 and TRBJ2-2; no clear D gene. The CDR3 is made up of 14 amino acids. Germline V gene sequence: CDR1 DFQATT, CDR2 SNEGSKA (reference sequence). The DNA of the CDR3 is TGCAGTGCTGATAAGGTCGCGAACGCCGGGGAGCTGTTTTTT. Its protein product is CSADKVANAGELFF.

This sequence joins TRBV20-1 and TRBJ1-6, with a weak D call TRBD1 (6 bases). V lost 5 bases and J lost 6, with 14 bases in between. In germline, CDR1 is DFQATT, CDR2 SNEGSKA (reference sequence). The CDR3 runs to 14 residues. CDR3 DNA: TGCAGTGCTGGAACGGGACACCCTAATTCACCCCTCCACTTT. Protein: CSAGTGHPNSPLHF.

This clonotype was detected many times. The chain joins TRBV6-2 or TRBV6-3 to TRBJ2-7; TRBD1 matches at 8 bases. This CDR3 has 14 residues. Germline V gene lookup returns CDR1 MNHEY and CDR2 SVGEGT. Trimming removed 6 bases from V and 0 bases from J; junction bases left unmatched: 4. CDR3 protein: CASREQGGSYEQYF. The CDR3 DNA sequence: TGTGCCAGCAGAGAACAGGGGGGCTCCTACGAGCAGTACTTC.

The V gene is TRBV24-1, the J gene TRBJ2-1; 11 bases agree with TRBD1. TRBJ2-7 explains the end of the DNA better; the J call may be wrong. The CDR3 extends over 16 amino acids. The germline V gene has CDR1 KGHDR and CDR2 SFDVKD. The CDR3 loop is CATGGQGASYYNEQYF. CDR3 nucleotide sequence: TGTGCCACGGGTGGACAGGGGGCTTCCTACTACAATGAGCAGTACTTC.

The chain joins TRBV29-1 to TRBJ2-3; 9 bases are shared with TRBD2. The trim removed 4 bases at V and 2 bases at J, leaving 4 bases unmatched. The germline CDR1 and CDR2 sequences are SQVTM and ANQGSEA. The CDR3 totals 14 residues. In DNA form, the CDR3 reads TGCAGCGTTGTACTAGCGGGCCTCACAGATACGCAGTATTTT. Protein: CSVVLAGLTDTQYF.

V is TRBV24-1 and J is TRBJ2-1, with D perhaps matching TRBD2 (5 bases). This CDR3 is built from 14 residues. Germline V gives CDR1 KGHDR, CDR2 SFDVKD. Trimming stripped 5 bases from V and 7 bases from J, with 14 bases between. The CDR3 DNA reads TGTGCCACCAGTGTCTCCGGGATTCAGAATGAGCAGTTCTTC. The encoded protein is CATSVSGIQNEQFF.

This clonotype was counted between two and nine times. This chain connects TRBV25-1 to TRBJ1-2; D not certain. This CDR3 has 17 residues. Trimming removed 1 base from V and 7 bases from J, with 22 bases in between. Germline CDR1 MGHDK, CDR2 SYGVNS. CDR3 coding DNA: TGTGCCAGCAGTGAATTGGACCGCGCCGGCCGTGGGAGTGGCTACACCTTC. The encoded protein is CASSELDRAGRGSGYTF.

A few counts support this clonotype. J is TRBJ2-6 and V is TRBV27; tentatively, D is TRBD1 (6 bases). This CDR3 contains 17 residues. Germline V gene data show CDR1 as MNHEY and CDR2 as SMNVEV (reference sequence). Trimming shortened V by 7 bases and J by 2 bases, and 18 bases separated the two germline ends. CDR3 nucleotide sequence: TGTGCCAGCACTGGATCTTCGGACAGTCCTGGGGCCAACGTCCTGACTTTC. Residues: CASTGSSDSPGANVLTF.

This clonotype was seen a few times. The rearrangement joins TRBV20-1 to TRBJ2-1, with unresolved D. Per the germline V gene, CDR1 is DFQATT and CDR2 is SNEGSKA (reference sequence). V lost 1 base and J 8 bases, leaving 12 bases between the germline ends. The length of the CDR3 is 13 residues. The CDR3: CSARGAATHEQFF. CDR3 sequence (DNA): TGCAGTGCTAGAGGGGCTGCCACCCATGAGCAGTTCTTC.

V usage is TRBV20-1 and J usage is TRBJ2-4; 10 bases map to TRBD2. The V segment lost 3 bases and the J segment 0 bases; nucleotides outside the gene matches: 5. Germline values: CDR1 DFQATT, CDR2 SNEGSKA (reference sequence). The CDR3 has 16 amino acids. The CDR3 nucleotides read TGCAGTGCTAGCCCATTAGCGGGAGGAGCCAAAAACATTCAGTACTTC. The encoded protein is CSASPLAGGAKNIQYF.

The chain joins TRBV4-2 to TRBJ2-1, with D perhaps being TRBD1 or TRBD2 (7 bases each). CDR1 is LGHNA, CDR2 YNFKEQ, per germline. V lost 2 bases and J 6 bases, leaving 17 bases between the germline ends. The CDR3 loop spans 16 amino acids. CDR3 region: CASSQLGQGGINEQFF. In DNA, the CDR3 is TGTGCCAGCAGCCAACTTGGGCAGGGGGGGATCAATGAGCAGTTCTTC.

V is TRBV7-9 and J is TRBJ2-7; D unclear. The CDR3 extends over 14 amino acids. CDR1 SEHNR and CDR2 FQNEAQ come from the germline V gene (reference sequence). Trimming shortened V by 1 base and J by 7 bases, and 14 bases separated the two germline ends. Written as DNA, the CDR3 is TGTGCCAGCAGCTTAGAAAGGATAGGCGCTGAGCAGTACTTC. Amino acid sequence: CASSLERIGAEQYF. Full variable domain (remainder filled in from reference TRBV7-9 and TRBJ2-7): DTGVSQNPRHKITKRGQNVTFRCDPISEHNRLYWYRQTLGQGPEFLTYFQNEAQLEKSRLLSDRFSAERPKGSFSTLEIQRTEQGDSAMYLCASSLERIGAEQYFGPGTRLTVT.

V gene TRBV7-9 combines with J gene TRBJ1-6; 7 bases align to TRBD1. This CDR3 spans 16 amino acids. Germline CDR1 and CDR2: SEHNR and FQNEAQ (reference sequence). V dropped 1 base and J dropped 10; count of bases not matched to a gene: 10. CDR3 sequence: CASSLGGGGIGSPLHF. As DNA, the CDR3 is TGTGCCAGCAGCTTAGGAGGGGGCGGTATCGGATCACCCCTCCACTTT.